The 9 T cell receptor beta chains below were found in one sample sequenced in a study of blood T cell repertoires in COVID-19. Generated by immunoSEQ multiplex PCR, the TCRdb table keeps only in-frame clones and is missing some. Counted here are some 180,000 clones, 80% to 95% occurring once; the ten biggest clones make up 0.53%. The sample consisted of peripheral blood. The receptors were gathered from a man aged 50 to 59 with acute or convalescent COVID-19.

The count of this clone is one. The chain is built from TRBV21-1 and TRBJ2-7; the DNA was not used to check the table's D call, TRBD1. TRBV21-1 is annotated as a pseudogene. The CDR3 length is 16 residues. CDR3 loop: CASIHRWAGVCNGQYV. In nucleotides, the CDR3 is TGTGCCAGCATCCACCGGTGGGCAGGGGTATGTAATGGGCAGTACGTC.

The rearrangement uses TRBV27 and TRBJ1-1; D unresolved. The CDR3 contains 14 residues. Germline CDR1 is MNHEY and CDR2 is SMNVEV (reference sequence). V was clipped by 5 bases and J by 1 base, with 11 bases between them. The chain's CDR3 is CASSRGGTNTEAFF. The CDR3 DNA reads TGTGCCAGCAGTCGAGGCGGAACGAACACTGAAGCTTTCTTT.

The CDR3 is CASSASLQRGTYNEQFF. As DNA, the CDR3 is TGTGCCAGCAGCGCTTCCTTACAGCGGGGGACGTACAATGAGCAGTTCTTC. The V and J genes are TRBV7-3 and TRBJ2-1; 8 nucleotides align to TRBD2. In germline, CDR1 is SGHTA, CDR2 FQGTGA. The CDR3 has 17 residues. V trimming: 5 bases; J trimming: 4 bases; junction bases outside the gene matches: 13.

The V and J genes are TRBV10-2 and TRBJ2-5; a possible D gene is TRBD1 (5 bases). Looked up from germline, CDR1 is WSHSY and CDR2 is SAAADI. This CDR3 is built from 13 residues. Trimming took 5 bases from V and 0 from J, leaving 7 bases between them. The CDR3 DNA is TGCGCCAGCAGTCTGGACAACCAAGAGACCCAGTACTTC. This encodes CASSLDNQETQYF.

The J gene is TRBJ2-7, the V gene TRBV11-2; D possibly corresponds to TRBD1 (7 bases). V lost 6 bases, J lost 3 bases, and 12 bases lay in between. Germline-derived CDR1 and CDR2 are SGHAT and FQNNGV. The CDR3 runs to 13 residues. CDR3 residues: CASRRGTDYEQYF. For the CDR3, the DNA is TGTGCCAGCAGACGGGGGACAGACTACGAGCAGTACTTC.

The V gene is TRBV11-3, the J gene TRBJ2-4; 8 nucleotides line up with TRBD1. V gave up 7 bases and J gave up 3 bases; unmatched junction bases: 8. Germline lookup yields CDR1 SGHNT and CDR2 YENEEA. This CDR3 region has 15 residues. The CDR3 region has the DNA TGTGCCAGCAAGCGAACCGGGACAGGCAAAAACATTCAGTACTTC. Residues: CASKRTGTGKNIQYF.

The chain uses TRBV9 and TRBJ2-3; 7 positions agree with TRBD1. Germline V gives CDR1 SGDLS, CDR2 YYNGEE. V shed 3 bases and J 1 base; nucleotides not matched to a gene: 2. This CDR3 region has 14 residues. Written as DNA, the CDR3 is TGTGCCAGCAGCGCCGGGACAGGCACAGATACGCAGTATTTT. It encodes CASSAGTGTDTQYF.

The rearrangement links TRBV9 to TRBJ2-2; D is possibly TRBD1 (6 bases). V was clipped by 3 bases and J by 3 bases, with 12 bases between them. Germline V gene lookup returns CDR1 SGDLS and CDR2 YYNGEE. CDR3 length equals 15 residues. CDR3 coding DNA: TGTGCCAGCAGCGATGGGGACACTTACACCGGGGAGCTGTTTTTT. This sequence encodes CASSDGDTYTGELFF. Full variable domain (remainder filled in from reference TRBV9 and TRBJ2-2): DSGVTQTPKHLITATGQRVTLRCSPRSGDLSVYWYQQSLDQGLQFLIQYYNGEERAKGNILERFSAQQFPDLHSELNLSSLELGDSALYFCASSDGDTYTGELFFGEGSRLTVL.

The J gene is TRBJ2-2, the V gene TRBV28; TRBD1 might be the D (5 bases). The CDR3 has 15 residues. The germline V gene has CDR1 MDHEN and CDR2 SYDVKM. The V end was cut by 3 bases, the J end by 1 base, with 9 bases between. Here the CDR3 reads CASSFGDRNTGELFF. For the CDR3, the DNA is TGTGCCAGCAGTTTCGGTGACAGGAACACCGGGGAGCTGTTTTTT.